The entry below describes one T cell receptor beta chain. The target antigen is unknown. These data are taken from a study of vaccination effects on CD4 cells after COVID-19. Looking at the study overall: The cohort was immunized with two doses of either the BNT162b2 or mRNA-1273 vaccine. Whole-study findings and limits: Within healthy vaccinees, only 1 of 255 vaccine-induced clones displayed cross-reactivity with common cold coronaviruses.

Clones were read by immunoSEQ multiplex PCR, and TCRdb kept only the in-frame ones, dropping some. The sample carries some 41,000 clones, around 76% recorded once. In the ViraFEST assay, antigen-specific CD4+ clonotypes were identified by expansion after peptide-pool stimulation. At the end of less than 12 days of culture, CD4+ T cells were isolated. Among the vaccine recipients, none had a prior SARS-CoV-2 infection, and nucleocapsid antibodies were negative. PBMC were cultured at a few million per well with approximately 9 IU/ml IL-2 and approximately 10 ug/ml peptides. Both day 3 and day 7 saw half the medium replaced with IL-2 medium. Per the germline V gene, CDR1 is SGHRS and CDR2 is YFSETQ. This CDR3 region has 17 residues. The trim removed 1 base at V and 4 bases at J, leaving 6 bases unmatched.

This sequence originates from a human donor who received a COVID-19 vaccine. This rearrangement joins TRBV5-1 to TRBJ2-6; 9 bases map to TRBD1. This material consisted of CD4+ T cells from PBMCs cultured with SARS-CoV-2 spike peptides, taken before COVID-19 vaccination. In nucleotides, the CDR3 is TGCGCCAGCAGCTTGCTGGGACAGGGAACCGGGGCCAACGTCCTGACTTTC. Protein: CASSLLGQGTGANVLTF.